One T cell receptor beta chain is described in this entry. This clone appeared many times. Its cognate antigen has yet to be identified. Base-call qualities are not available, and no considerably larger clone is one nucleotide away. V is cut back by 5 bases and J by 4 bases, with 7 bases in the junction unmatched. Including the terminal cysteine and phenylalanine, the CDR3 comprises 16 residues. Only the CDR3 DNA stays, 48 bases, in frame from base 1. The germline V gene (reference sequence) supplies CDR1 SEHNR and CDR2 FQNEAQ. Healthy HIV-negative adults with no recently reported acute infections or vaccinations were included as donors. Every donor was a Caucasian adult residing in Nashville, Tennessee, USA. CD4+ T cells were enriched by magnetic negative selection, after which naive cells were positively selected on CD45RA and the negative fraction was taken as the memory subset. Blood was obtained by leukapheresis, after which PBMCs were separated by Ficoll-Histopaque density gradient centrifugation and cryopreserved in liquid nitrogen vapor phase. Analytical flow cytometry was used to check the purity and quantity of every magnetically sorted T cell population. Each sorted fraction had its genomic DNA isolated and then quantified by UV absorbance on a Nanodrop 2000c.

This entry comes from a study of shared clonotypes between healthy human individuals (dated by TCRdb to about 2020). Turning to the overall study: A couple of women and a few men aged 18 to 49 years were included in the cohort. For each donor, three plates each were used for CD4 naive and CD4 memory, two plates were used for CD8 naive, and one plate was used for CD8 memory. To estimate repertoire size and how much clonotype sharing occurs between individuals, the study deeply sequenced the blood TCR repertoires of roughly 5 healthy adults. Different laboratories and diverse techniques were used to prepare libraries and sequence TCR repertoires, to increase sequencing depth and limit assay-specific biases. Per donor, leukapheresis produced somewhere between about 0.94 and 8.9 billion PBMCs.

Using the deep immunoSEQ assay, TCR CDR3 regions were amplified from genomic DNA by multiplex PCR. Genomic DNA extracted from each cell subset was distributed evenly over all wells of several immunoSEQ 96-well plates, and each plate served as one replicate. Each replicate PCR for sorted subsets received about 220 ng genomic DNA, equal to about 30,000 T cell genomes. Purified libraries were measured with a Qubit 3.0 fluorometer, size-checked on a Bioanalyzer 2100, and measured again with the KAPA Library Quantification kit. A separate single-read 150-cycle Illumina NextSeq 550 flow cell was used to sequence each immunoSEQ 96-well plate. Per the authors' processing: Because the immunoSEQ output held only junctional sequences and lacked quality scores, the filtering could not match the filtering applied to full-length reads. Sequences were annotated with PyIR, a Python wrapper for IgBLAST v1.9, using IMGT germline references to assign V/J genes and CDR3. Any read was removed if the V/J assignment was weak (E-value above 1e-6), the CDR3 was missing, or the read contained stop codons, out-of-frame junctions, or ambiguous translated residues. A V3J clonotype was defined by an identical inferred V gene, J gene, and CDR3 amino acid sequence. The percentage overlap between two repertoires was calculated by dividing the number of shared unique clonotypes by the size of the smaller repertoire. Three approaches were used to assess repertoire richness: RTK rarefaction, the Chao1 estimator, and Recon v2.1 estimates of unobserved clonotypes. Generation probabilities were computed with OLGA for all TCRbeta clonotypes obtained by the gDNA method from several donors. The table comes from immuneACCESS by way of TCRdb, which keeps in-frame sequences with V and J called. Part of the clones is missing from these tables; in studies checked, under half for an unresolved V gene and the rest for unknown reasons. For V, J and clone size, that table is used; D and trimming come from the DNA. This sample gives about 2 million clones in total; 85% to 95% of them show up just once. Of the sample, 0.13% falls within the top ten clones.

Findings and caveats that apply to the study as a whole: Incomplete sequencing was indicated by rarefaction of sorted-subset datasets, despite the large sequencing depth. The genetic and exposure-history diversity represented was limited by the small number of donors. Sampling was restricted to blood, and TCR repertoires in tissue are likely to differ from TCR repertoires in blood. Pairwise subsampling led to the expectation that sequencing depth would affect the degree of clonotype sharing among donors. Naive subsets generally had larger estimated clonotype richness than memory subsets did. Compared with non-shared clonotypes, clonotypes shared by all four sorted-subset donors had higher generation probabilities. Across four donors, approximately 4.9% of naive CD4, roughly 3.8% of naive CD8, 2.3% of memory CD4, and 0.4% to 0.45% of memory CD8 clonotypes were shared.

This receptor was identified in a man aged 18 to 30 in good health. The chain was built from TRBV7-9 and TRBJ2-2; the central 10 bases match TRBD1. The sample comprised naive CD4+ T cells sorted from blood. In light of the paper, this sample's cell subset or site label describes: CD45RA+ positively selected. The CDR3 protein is CASSPKGQGPTGELFF. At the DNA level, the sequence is TGTGCCAGCAGCCCTAAGGGACAGGGGCCCACCGGGGAGCTGTTTTTT.